What follows are 29 T cell receptor beta chains derived from one specimen sequenced in a study of T cell responses to AZD1222 COVID-19 vaccine (dated by TCRdb to the early 2020s). The method behind the library was the immunoSEQ multiplex PCR assay. TCRdb carries this immuneACCESS record with in-frame sequences only. Its versions omit some clonotypes, under half of them owing to an unresolved V gene in the studies checked, with the rest unexplained. A total of about 84,000 clones appear in this sample, approximately 83% of them only once. Around 9.3% of the sample is held by the ten biggest clonotypes. The sample's time point label, decoded: about 28 days (+/-7) after the second vaccine dose. Sample: peripheral blood, taken 28 days after the second AZD1222 dose. These TCRs come from an adult who received the AZD1222 COVID-19 vaccine.

The chain is built from TRBV6-1 and TRBJ1-4; 7 positions match TRBD1. Unmatched junction bases numbered 5, after V lost 3 bases and J lost 4 bases. CDR1 and CDR2 (germline): MNHNS, SASEGT. CDR3 length: 15 residues. This chain's CDR3 is CASSEEDRSNEKLFF. CDR3 nucleotide sequence: TGTGCCAGCAGTGAGGAGGACAGGAGTAATGAAAAACTGTTTTTT.

V and J are TRBV19 and TRBJ1-1; 7 positions match TRBD1. The CDR3 loop spans 14 amino acids. CDR1 is LNHDA, CDR2 SQIVND, per germline (reference sequence). Losses at the gene ends were 6 bases for V and 0 bases for J; bases not matched to a gene: 4. For the CDR3, the DNA is TGTGCCAGTAGAACAGGGGCCCTGAACACTGAAGCTTTCTTT. This codes for CASRTGALNTEAFF.

The chain uses TRBV3-1 (or the pseudogene TRBV3-2) and TRBJ1-1; tentatively, D is TRBD1 (5 bases). V was cut by 3 bases and J by 8 bases, with 13 bases left in between. The CDR3 consists of 13 residues. Germline CDR1 is LGHDT and CDR2 is YNNKEL (reference sequence). CDR3 loop: CASSHGGLSEAFF. The CDR3 coding sequence is TGTGCCAGCAGCCATGGGGGACTCTCAGAAGCTTTCTTT.

The chain carries TRBV19 and TRBJ1-2; D uncertain. The length of the CDR3 is 14 residues. Looked up from germline, CDR1 is LNHDA and CDR2 is SQIVND (reference sequence). V dropped 1 base and J dropped 2 bases, with 8 bases sitting between them. DNA for the CDR3: TGTGCCAGTAGTATAGGAGACCAAAACTATGGCTACACCTTC. It translates to CASSIGDQNYGYTF.

V gene TRBV2 combines with J gene TRBJ2-7; D is ambiguous. The CDR3 runs to 11 residues. CDR1 and CDR2 from the germline V gene are SNHLY and FYNNEI. The V end was cut by 7 bases, the J end by 2 bases, with 6 bases between. In DNA, the CDR3 is TGTGCCAGCAAGCGAACCTACGAGCAGTACTTC. Its translation: CASKRTYEQYF.

This clone was detected a few times. V usage is TRBV6-5 and J usage is TRBJ2-1; unclear D gene. CDR1 and CDR2 from the germline V gene are MNHEY and SVGAGI. Trimming stripped 5 bases from V and 9 bases from J, with 14 bases between. CDR3 length: 13 amino acids. CDR3 sequence reads: CASSPGLLGEQFF. Here the CDR3 DNA reads TGTGCCAGCAGTCCCGGGCTTTTAGGTGAGCAGTTCTTC.

The chain employs TRBV28 and TRBJ2-1, with 10 bases that match TRBD2. The V gene end was trimmed by 6 bases and the J gene end by 3 bases; junction bases not matched to a gene: 5. The CDR3 consists of 15 residues. The germline CDR1 and CDR2 sequences are MDHEN and SYDVKM. CDR3: CASSPGTSDYNEQFF. CDR3 coding DNA: TGTGCCAGCAGCCCCGGGACTAGCGACTACAATGAGCAGTTCTTC.

This clone was recorded once. This sequence joins TRBV5-1 and TRBJ1-6, with a tentative D call TRBD1 (5 bases). CDR3 length: 14 amino acids. The germline gives CDR1 SGHRS, CDR2 YFSETQ. Between the trimmed V and J ends, which lost 0 bases and 6 bases, there was a span of 7 bases. DNA of the CDR3: TGCGCCAGCAGCTTGGCAGGGATTAATTCACCCCTCCACTTT. This encodes CASSLAGINSPLHF.

V usage is TRBV29-1 and J usage is TRBJ2-1, with a possible D match to TRBD1 (5 bases). Germline V CDR1 and CDR2: SQVTM, ANQGSEA. Trimming took 6 bases from V and 1 from J, leaving 13 bases between them. The CDR3 has 14 amino acids. The CDR3 DNA follows: TGCAGCGTAGATGGACAACTTTCCTACAATGAGCAGTTCTTC. As protein: CSVDGQLSYNEQFF.

This chain connects TRBV6-5 to TRBJ2-5; D unclear. This CDR3 region has 16 residues. V was trimmed by 0 bases and J by 4 bases, leaving 15 bases between them. The germline V gene has CDR1 MNHEY and CDR2 SVGAGI. The DNA for the CDR3 is TGTGCCAGCAGTTACTCTGGTGGCAAACCGGGAGAGACCCAGTACTTC. This codes for CASSYSGGKPGETQYF.

This chain's CDR3 is CASRSHRGLGTEAFF. CDR3 bases: TGTGCCAGCAGGTCACACAGGGGTTTAGGTACTGAAGCTTTCTTT. The chain employs TRBV6-5 and TRBJ1-1, with TRBD1 matching over 7 bases. From germline, CDR1 is MNHEY and CDR2 SVGAGI. The CDR3 has 15 amino acids. V gave up 6 bases and J gave up 5 bases; unmatched junction bases: 12.

The chain couples TRBV12-1 to TRBJ1-1. TRBV12-1 is tagged as a pseudogene. The CDR3 totals 16 residues. The CDR3 DNA is TGTGCCAGCAGCTTTGGGTTCGCCGGGCTGATGGCTGAAGCTTTCTTT. Its translation is CASSFGFAGLMAEAFF.

The chain links TRBV10-3 to TRBJ2-3; D gene uncertain. The V end lost 0 bases, the J end lost 4 bases, and 8 bases lay between the germline ends. There are 14 residues in the CDR3. CDR1 is ENHRY, CDR2 SYGVKD, per germline. CDR3 sequence reads: CAISESDISDTQYF. The CDR3 nucleotides read TGTGCCATCAGTGAGTCGGATATTTCAGATACGCAGTATTTT.

The chain combines TRBV6-1 with TRBJ2-7; D remains ambiguous. Trimming pared 3 bases from V and 13 bases from J, leaving 16 bases between. The germline V gene has CDR1 MNHNS and CDR2 SASEGT. This CDR3 spans 12 amino acids. CDR3 coding DNA: TGTGCCAGCAGTGAGGCCTATGGGTACCTTTACTTC. This sequence encodes CASSEAYGYLYF.

Only a few counts were recorded for this clone. This chain links TRBV2 with TRBJ1-4, with 10 nucleotides matching TRBD1. Trimming cost V 6 bases and J 8 bases; bases outside gene matches: 6. The CDR3 runs to 14 residues. Germline CDR1 reads SNHLY; CDR2 reads FYNNEI. The CDR3 loop reads CASSRDRGLEKLFF. CDR3 nucleotides: TGTGCCAGCAGCAGGGACAGGGGATTAGAAAAACTGTTTTTT.

As concerns this clone: The junction shows a germline mismatch at one end, possibly a read error. The chain links TRBV6-2 or TRBV6-3 to TRBJ2-7; the D call may be TRBD1 or TRBD2 (5 bases each). This CDR3 comprises 12 residues. Germline V lookup: CDR1 MNHEY, CDR2 SVGEGT. The CDR3 region has the DNA TGTGCCAGCAGCCTCGGGACCCGGATAACCGACTTC. Residues: CASSLGTRITDF.

The genes are TRBV28 and TRBJ1-5, with TRBD1 identical over 8 bases. The V gene end was trimmed by 7 bases and the J gene end by 0 bases; junction bases not matched to a gene: 17. CDR1 is MDHEN, CDR2 SYDVKM, per germline. This CDR3 has 19 residues. The CDR3 is CASTRAGGNRLYSNQPQHF. In DNA form, the CDR3 reads TGTGCCAGCACAAGGGCAGGGGGCAACAGGCTCTATAGCAATCAGCCCCAGCATTTT.

This clone was picked up one time. This chain joins TRBV25-1 and TRBJ2-1, with D possibly TRBD1 on 5 matching bases. The CDR3 has 13 residues. The V gene's germline CDR1 is MGHDK and CDR2 SYGVNS. With 6 bases removed from V and 3 bases from J, the gap between germline ends came to 9 bases. Here the CDR3 DNA reads TGTGCCAGCAGCCAAGGGGACTACAATGAGCAGTTCTTC. It specifies CASSQGDYNEQFF.

This chain joins TRBV5-1 and TRBJ2-7; a weak D match, TRBD2 (6 bases). Germline CDR1 is SGHRS and CDR2 is YFSETQ. The CDR3 extends over 14 amino acids. V was pared by 0 bases and J by 3 bases, with 10 bases between. The CDR3 bases are TGCGCCAGCAGCTTGGCGGGAGTACTCTACGAGCAGTACTTC. Translation: CASSLAGVLYEQYF.

This chain joins TRBV27 and TRBJ2-5, with 7 bases matching TRBD1. The J segment lost 9 bases and the V segment lost 4 bases, leaving 8 bases of the junction unmatched. CDR3 length: 13 amino acids. In germline, CDR1 is MNHEY, CDR2 SMNVEV (reference sequence). CDR3 sequence reads: CASSYRGGVAQYF. DNA of the CDR3: TGTGCCAGCAGTTACAGGGGTGGGGTGGCCCAGTACTTC.

The table lists this clone with a count of one. The CDR3 DNA follows: TGTGCCAGCAGTGAAGCTCAGAAGGGGGGTGTGAATTCACCCCTCCACTTT. Its protein is CASSEAQKGGVNSPLHF. V gene TRBV2 combines with J gene TRBJ1-6, with TRBD1 as a possible D gene (6 bases). The germline V and J ends were trimmed by 0 bases and 7 bases, with 16 bases remaining between them. Germline CDR1 reads SNHLY; CDR2 reads FYNNEI. The CDR3 length is 17 residues.

This clone has a handful of counts. This rearrangement joins TRBV5-6 to TRBJ1-6; a weak D match, TRBD1 (5 bases). V lost 0 bases to trimming and J lost 5 bases, with 12 bases between them. This CDR3 is 16 amino acids long. Germline assignment: CDR1 SGHDT and CDR2 YYEEEE. This CDR3 is CASSLAGAHNNSPLHF. CDR3 sequence (DNA): TGTGCCAGCAGCTTGGCCGGGGCCCATAATAATTCACCCCTCCACTTT.

The V and J genes are TRBV9 and TRBJ1-6, with a possible D match to TRBD1 (5 bases). The germline V gene encodes CDR1 SGDLS and CDR2 YYNGEE. This CDR3 region has 13 residues. V dropped 4 bases and J dropped 8 bases, with 10 bases sitting between them. The DNA of the CDR3 is TGTGCCAGCAGCTCCTCGGGGGATTCACCCCTCCACTTT. Translated, it gives CASSSSGDSPLHF.

This sequence joins TRBV10-1 and TRBJ1-4, with 12 positions matching TRBD1. The CDR3 totals 17 residues. The germline V gene has CDR1 WNHNN and CDR2 SYGVQD (reference sequence). The V gene end was trimmed by 3 bases and the J gene end by 4 bases; junction bases not matched to a gene: 6. CDR3 amino acids: CASSDRDRGRVNEKLFF. The CDR3, as DNA: TGCGCCAGCAGTGACCGGGACAGGGGGCGGGTTAATGAAAAACTGTTTTTT.

The chain recombines TRBV4-1 with TRBJ1-5; maybe TRBD1 (6 bases). Per the germline V gene, CDR1 is MGHRA and CDR2 is YSYEKL. V gave up 1 base and J gave up 7 bases, with 17 bases separating them. There are 16 residues in the CDR3. This CDR3 reads CASSQAPLRGKQPQHF. The CDR3 nucleotides are TGCGCCAGCAGCCAAGCTCCCCTGAGGGGGAAGCAGCCCCAGCATTTT.

The chain combines TRBV10-3 with TRBJ2-5, with TRBD1 matching 7 bases. The V gene end was trimmed by 2 bases and the J gene end by 2 bases; junction bases not matched to a gene: 2. The germline CDR1 and CDR2 sequences are ENHRY and SYGVKD. The CDR3 is 14 amino acids. CDR3 DNA sequence: TGTGCCATCAGTGAGAAGGGGGCTCAAGAGACCCAGTACTTC. Protein product: CAISEKGAQETQYF.

The chain links TRBV18 to TRBJ1-1; D ambiguous. The ends were cut back, 2 bases at V and 1 base at J, with 11 bases in the middle. Looked up from germline, CDR1 is KGHSH and CDR2 is LQKENI. CDR3 length equals 15 residues. The DNA for the CDR3 is TGTGCCAGCTCACCATGGGGTGGGGAGAACACTGAAGCTTTCTTT. It yields the protein CASSPWGGENTEAFF.

This chain links TRBV19 with TRBJ1-3; D gene unclear. The germline CDR1 and CDR2 sequences are LNHDA and SQIVND (reference sequence). V lost 3 bases and J 2 bases, leaving 11 bases between the germline ends. This CDR3 region has 15 residues. The CDR3 region is CASSIPQETGNTIYF. The CDR3 DNA follows: TGTGCCAGTAGTATCCCTCAGGAGACTGGAAACACCATATATTTT. The full variable domain, with the rest looked up from reference TRBV19 and TRBJ1-3, is DGGITQSPKYLFRKEGQNVTLSCEQNLNHDAMYWYRQDPGQGLRLIYYSQIVNDFQKGDIAEGYSVSREKKESFPLTVTSAQKNPTAFYLCASSIPQETGNTIYFGEGSWLTVV.

The chain recombines TRBV27 with TRBJ2-7; D is unresolved. The CDR3 sequence is 13 residues long. Between the trimmed V and J ends, which lost 5 bases and 6 bases, there was a span of 14 bases. Germline CDR1 and CDR2: MNHEY and SMNVEV (reference sequence). This chain's CDR3 is CASSPPTSAEQYF. Here the CDR3 DNA reads TGTGCCAGCAGTCCCCCCACCTCGGCCGAGCAGTACTTC.